A selection of T cell receptor beta chains follows, all from one sample in a study of T cells in Graves' hyperthyroidism and ophthalmopathy. Each CDR3 protein is one row after TCRdb ran MiXCR on the multiplex PCR reads. The sample records under 400,000 distinct CDR3 sequences, more than 15% being singletons. Sequenced material: blood. The source of these receptors is a woman aged 18-35 years with Graves' hyperthyroidism that later progressed to Graves' ophthalmopathy. Each CDR3 is given with its conserved first and last residue. Fields, in order: V gene, clone size, J gene, D gene, CDR3 DNA, CDR3 protein. D genes are given only for firm matches. Where a row states a size, it is once, few, many or the class of an expanded clone; other rows omit it.

TRBV11-2	NA	TRBJ2-6	NA	TGTGCCAGCAGCTTAGTCGGAGGTGGTGGGGCCAACGTCCTGACTTTC	CASSLVGGGGANVLTF
TRBV28	many	TRBJ2-7	TRBD1	TGTGCCAGCAGTTTATTCCGGACAGGGGCTAGGGGGGAGCAGTACTTC	CASSLFRTGARGEQYF
TRBV20-1	many	TRBJ2-1	TRBD2	TGCAGTGCTATGGGGGGGACTAGCGGGAGGGCCGGCTCCTACAATGAGCAGTTCTTC	CSAMGGTSGRAGSYNEQFF
TRBV30	few	TRBJ1-2	NA	TGTGCCTCTATGGCGGGGAGCGGCTACACCTTC	CASMAGSGYTF
TRBV10-3	many	TRBJ2-1	TRBD2	TGTGCCATCGGGAGGACTAGCGGAAATGAGCAGTTCTTC	CAIGRTSGNEQFF
TRBV28	NA	TRBJ2-7	TRBD1	TGTGCCAGCGGTGTGGACAGGGACTACGAGCAGTACTTC	CASGVDRDYEQYF
TRBV7-2	many	TRBJ2-1	NA	TGTGCCAGCAGCTTAATCGGTGGGGTAGCGACCCATGGTGAGCAGTTCTTC	CASSLIGGVATHGEQFF
TRBV9	NA	TRBJ2-4	TRBD2	TGTGCCAGCAGCTTATCTAGCGGGATTAAAAACATTCAGTACTTC	CASSLSSGIKNIQYF
TRBV18	few	TRBJ1-1	NA	TGTGCCAGCTCACTACGACAGGATATGAACACTGAAGCTTTCTTT	CASSLRQDMNTEAFF
TRBV7-9	NA	TRBJ2-2	NA	TGTGCCAGCAGCTTAGATGTGCTTCTGAACACCGGGGAGCTGTTTTTT	CASSLDVLLNTGELFF